Listed below are T cell receptor beta chains from one sample, sequenced in a study of shared clonotypes between healthy human individuals. This table comes from immunoSEQ multiplex PCR, and its TCRdb copy is limited to in-frame clones, with some not included. The table lists under 1,100,000 clones, about 75% of them singletons. Specimen: memory CD4+ T cells sorted from blood. Source of these receptors: a man aged 18 to 30 in good health. Both conserved end residues are part of each CDR3. The D gene is left open where the match is weak. Where a row states a size, it is once, few, many or the class of an expanded clone; other rows omit it.

-	-	TRBV5-6	TRBJ1-2	16	CASSLIIGRDDSGYTF
-	TRBD1	TRBV7-2	TRBJ2-1	16	CASSYGPGTGYNEQFF
-	-	TRBV11-2	TRBJ1-1	15	CASSQDSGVDTEAFF
-	-	TRBV15	TRBJ2-3	16	CATSRDRGAGTDTQYF
-	-	TRBV5-1	TRBJ2-2	14	CASMWGQGTGELFF
-	TRBD2	TRBV5-4	TRBJ2-5	15	CASSLKAGGQETQYF
many	-	TRBV5-4	TRBJ2-3	17	CASSPRGGSKSADTQYF
-	-	TRBV29-1	TRBJ1-1	11	CSVQRGTEAFF
-	-	TRBV5-1	TRBJ1-2	14	CASSLVTGNYGYTF
-	-	TRBV9	TRBJ2-1	14	CASSAGLVANEQFF
-	TRBD1	TRBV5-1	TRBJ2-1	15	CASSLLRTGYNEQFF
-	-	TRBV7-9	TRBJ1-4	11	CASSEGEKLFF
-	TRBD2	TRBV29-1	TRBJ2-7	12	CSVAGTSYEQYF
-	-	TRBV6-5	TRBJ2-3	14	CASSRTGATDTQYF